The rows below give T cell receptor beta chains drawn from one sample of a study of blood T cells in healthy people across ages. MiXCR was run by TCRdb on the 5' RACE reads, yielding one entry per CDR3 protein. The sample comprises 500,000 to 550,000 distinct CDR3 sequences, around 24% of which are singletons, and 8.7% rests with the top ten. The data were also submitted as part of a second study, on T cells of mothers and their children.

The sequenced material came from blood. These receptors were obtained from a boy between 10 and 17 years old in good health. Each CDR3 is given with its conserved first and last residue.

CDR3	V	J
CASRGAGGVQNIQYF	TRBV12-3/TRBV12-4	TRBJ2-4
CASSAGLAGNTDTQYF	TRBV9	TRBJ2-3
CASSLRVRVLGNGYTF	TRBV28	TRBJ1-2
CASSFAANTEAFF	TRBV7-9	TRBJ1-1
CASSQEGQPYEQYF	TRBV4-3	TRBJ2-7
CASSLTGDRRDYGYTF	TRBV27	TRBJ1-2
CASKIDRNTDTQYF	TRBV5-1	TRBJ2-3
CASSVHNQETQYF	TRBV9	TRBJ2-5
CASSQFRNEQFF	TRBV4-1	.
CASGLASLTGGNQPQHF	TRBV12-5	TRBJ1-5
CASSPVASQSTDTQYF	TRBV18	TRBJ2-3
CASNLRGWQGAYEQYF	TRBV11-2	TRBJ2-7
CAISEPTANSNYGYTF	TRBV10-3	TRBJ1-2
CASSLATNQPQHF	TRBV12-3/TRBV12-4	TRBJ1-5
CASSRASQETQYF	TRBV7-3	TRBJ2-5
CSASRGYEQYF	TRBV20-1	TRBJ2-7
CASTLGGTYNSPLHF	TRBV28	TRBJ1-6
CASRGPSPAGGELFF	TRBV12-3/TRBV12-4	TRBJ2-2
CATSSRDTAYEQYF	TRBV15	.